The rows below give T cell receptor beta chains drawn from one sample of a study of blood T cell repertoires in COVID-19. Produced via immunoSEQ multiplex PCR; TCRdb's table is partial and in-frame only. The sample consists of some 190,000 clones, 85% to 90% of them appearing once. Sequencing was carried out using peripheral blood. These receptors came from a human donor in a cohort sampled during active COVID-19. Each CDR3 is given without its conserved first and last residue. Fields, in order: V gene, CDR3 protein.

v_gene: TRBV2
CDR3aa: ASLREGNTEAF

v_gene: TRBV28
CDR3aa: ASSLGGSVYEQY

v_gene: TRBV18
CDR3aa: ASSPPWGDTEAF

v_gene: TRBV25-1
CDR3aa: ASSLNLADEQF

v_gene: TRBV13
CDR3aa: ASSLLQGNEKLF

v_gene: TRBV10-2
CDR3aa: ASSESGQGVYGYT

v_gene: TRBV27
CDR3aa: ASSFGRGPSYEQY

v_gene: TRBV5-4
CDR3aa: ASKRGGSYNSPLH

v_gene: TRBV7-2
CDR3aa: ASGNRDRVGYT

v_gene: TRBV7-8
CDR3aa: ASSLVGAGELF

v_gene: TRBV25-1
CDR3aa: ASSELTSGNSGANVLT

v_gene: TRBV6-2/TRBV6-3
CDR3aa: ATRPGGGYEQY

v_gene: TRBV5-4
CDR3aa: ASRAGTGEGGANVLT

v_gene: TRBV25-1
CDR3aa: ASSGWTSGDSYEQY

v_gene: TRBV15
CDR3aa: ATSRGDSDQPQH

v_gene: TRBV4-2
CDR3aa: ASSQIPLRTSGGTTKETQY

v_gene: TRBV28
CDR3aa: ASSPAGAGDYEQY

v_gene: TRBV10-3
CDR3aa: AISESPDGVYGYT

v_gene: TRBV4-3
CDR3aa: ASSRSLGQGAPGANVLT

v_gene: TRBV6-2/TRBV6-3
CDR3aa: ASSGSWAMTEAF

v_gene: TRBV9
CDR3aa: ASSVEAGSYEQY

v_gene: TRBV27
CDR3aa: ASSWNRADNEQF

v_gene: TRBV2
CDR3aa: ASSPSSFADTQY

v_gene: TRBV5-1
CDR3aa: ASSLRAGGPGYEQY

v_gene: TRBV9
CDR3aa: ASSVGRAKETQY

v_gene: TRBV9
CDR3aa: ASSTGLALYNEQF

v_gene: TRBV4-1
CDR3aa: ASSPGTGTGYGYT

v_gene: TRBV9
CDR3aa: ASSVGASRDSPYEQY

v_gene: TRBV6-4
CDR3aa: ASRSDENTEAF

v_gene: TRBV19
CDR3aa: ASSIGGESPSLSYYEQY